These 15 T cell receptor beta chains originate from one sample sequenced in a study of response to subunit inactivated influenza vaccine. MiXCR, run by TCRdb on the RT-PCR reads, gives a single entry per CDR3 protein. The top ten clones hold around 40% of a sample with under 200,000 distinct CDR3 sequences, 9.5% to 12% of them seen once. The sample in question was CD8+ T cells sorted from PBMCs, obtained roughly 24 months after vaccination. The receptor source for this set is a man between 50 and 69 years old who received an inactivated influenza vaccine.

This clonotype was counted a few times. The J gene is TRBJ2-1, the V gene TRBV7-9, with unresolved D. The CDR3 consists of 15 residues. Germline loops: CDR1 SEHNR, CDR2 FQNEAQ (reference sequence). V shed 0 bases and J shed 0 bases, with 6 bases lying between them. CDR3 sequence: CASSLAADSYNEQFF. The CDR3, as DNA: TGTGCCAGCAGCTTAGCGGCAGACTCCTACAATGAGCAGTTCTTC.

This clonotype was counted many times. The CDR3 region has the DNA TGTGCCAGCAGCAGAGGGACAGGGGGCAATCAGCCCCAGCATTTT. Translated, it gives CASSRGTGGNQPQHF. The V call is TRBV9, the J call TRBJ1-5; 10 nucleotides match TRBD1. The trim removed 4 bases at V and 2 bases at J, leaving 3 bases unmatched. The CDR3 has 15 amino acids. Per the germline V gene, CDR1 is SGDLS and CDR2 is YYNGEE.

This clonotype has more than one count but fewer than ten. J is TRBJ1-5 and V is TRBV4-1; maybe TRBD1 (6 bases). Trimming stripped 4 bases from V and 3 bases from J, with 10 bases between. Looked up from germline, CDR1 is MGHRA and CDR2 is YSYEKL. CDR3 length equals 14 residues. CDR3 DNA sequence: TGCGCCAGCAGCCCCACAGGGTTCAATCAGCCCCAGCATTTT. Encoded protein: CASSPTGFNQPQHF.

This clonotype was counted only a few times. The gene calls are TRBV28 and TRBJ2-7; TRBD2 aligns across 7 bases. Looked up from germline, CDR1 is MDHEN and CDR2 is SYDVKM. The CDR3 extends over 15 amino acids. Trimming cost V 1 base and J 3 bases; bases outside gene matches: 6. In nucleotides, the CDR3 is TGTGCCAGCAGTTTATTGGCTAGCGGTAACTACGAGCAGTACTTC. Translated: CASSLLASGNYEQYF.

This clonotype was seen a few times. V is TRBV10-1 and J is TRBJ2-1; 14 bases fit TRBD2. V lost 1 base and J lost 6; bases outside the gene matches: 2. CDR3 length: 16 amino acids. CDR1 is WNHNN, CDR2 SYGVQD, per germline (reference sequence). CDR3 in amino acids: CASSEWGLAGANEQFF. The CDR3 DNA sequence: TGCGCCAGCAGTGAGTGGGGACTAGCGGGGGCCAATGAGCAGTTCTTC.

The chain employs TRBV6-5 and TRBJ1-1; possibly TRBD1 for D (5 bases). The CDR3 runs 13 residues. V gave up 0 bases and J gave up 6 bases, with 8 bases separating them. Germline V gives CDR1 MNHEY, CDR2 SVGAGI. Here the CDR3 DNA reads TGTGCCAGCAGTTACTCAAGGGGTGCTGAAGCTTTCTTT. Translated: CASSYSRGAEAFF.

The DNA for the CDR3 is TGTGCCAGCAGCCCCGGGACAGGGAAAACTGAAGCTTTCTTT. This codes for CASSPGTGKTEAFF. The J gene is TRBJ1-1, the V gene TRBV5-4; 9 positions match TRBD1. Germline V gene lookup returns CDR1 SGHNT and CDR2 YYREEE (reference sequence). This CDR3 has 14 amino acids. Trimming removed 4 bases from V and 5 bases from J; junction bases left unmatched: 6.

This clonotype was recorded a few times. This chain uses TRBV7-2 with TRBJ2-7; 7 nucleotides line up with TRBD1. Trimming took 5 bases from V and 4 from J; bases not matched to a gene: 11. Germline V lookup: CDR1 SGHTA, CDR2 FQGNSA. The CDR3 covers 15 residues. In nucleotides, the CDR3 is TGTGCCAGCAGCACCCGACAGGGTGGGGAGTACGAGCAGTACTTC. Its protein is CASSTRQGGEYEQYF.

Ten or more counts support this clonotype. The chain is built from TRBV6-2 or TRBV6-3 and TRBJ2-1; perhaps TRBD2 as D (5 bases). The CDR3 loop spans 17 amino acids. Germline CDR1 MNHEY, CDR2 SVGEGT. V lost 2 bases and J 1 base, leaving 15 bases between the germline ends. CDR3 in amino acids: CASSYPAGVGSYNEQFF. For the CDR3, the DNA is TGTGCCAGCAGTTACCCCGCCGGGGTGGGTTCCTACAATGAGCAGTTCTTC.

This clonotype has a handful of counts. This chain connects TRBV5-8 to TRBJ2-1; D is uncertain. V gave up 0 bases and J gave up 5 bases, with 6 bases separating them. This CDR3 comprises 13 residues. The germline V gene encodes CDR1 SGHTS and CDR2 YDEGEE. CDR3 sequence reads: CASSLASHNEQFF. The CDR3 DNA sequence: TGTGCCAGCAGCTTGGCTTCTCACAATGAGCAGTTCTTC.

A few counts support this clonotype. The chain is built from TRBV4-1 and TRBJ1-1, with D hard to call. The CDR3 is 16 amino acids. Trimming removed 1 base at V and 0 bases at J, with 12 bases between. Per the germline V gene, CDR1 is MGHRA and CDR2 is YSYEKL. The CDR3: CASSQGEAAMNTEAFF. In nucleotides, the CDR3 is TGCGCCAGCAGCCAAGGGGAGGCCGCCATGAACACTGAAGCTTTCTTT.

Only a few counts were recorded for this clonotype. V is TRBV29-1 and J is TRBJ2-3, with 8 bases fitting TRBD2. Trimming cost V 7 bases and J 2 bases; bases outside gene matches: 20. Germline assignment: CDR1 SQVTM and CDR2 ANQGSEA. The CDR3 loop spans 18 amino acids. CDR3 coding DNA: TGCAGCGCAATCCCGATTAGCGGGGACCTTCGAAACACAGATACGCAGTATTTT. Amino acid sequence: CSAIPISGDLRNTDTQYF.

This clonotype was counted between two and nine times. This rearrangement joins TRBV27 to TRBJ2-2, with 7 bases matching TRBD2. Germline V lookup: CDR1 MNHEY, CDR2 SMNVEV (reference sequence). The CDR3 extends over 15 amino acids. Trimming at V came to 3 bases and at J to 4 bases, leaving 5 bases not matched to a gene. CDR3: CASSLGGGVTGELFF. CDR3 sequence (DNA): TGTGCCAGCAGTTTGGGGGGAGGGGTCACCGGGGAGCTGTTTTTT.

This rearrangement joins TRBV20-1 to TRBJ1-1; 7 bases fit TRBD1. Germline trimming cut 5 bases from V and 10 bases from J; bases unmatched to any gene: 13. Germline lookup yields CDR1 DFQATT and CDR2 SNEGSKA (reference sequence). The CDR3 is 13 amino acids. This chain's CDR3 is CSAGRGRGRGAFF. CDR3 nucleotide sequence: TGCAGTGCTGGCCGTGGGAGGGGGCGCGGAGCTTTCTTT.

The chain carries TRBV29-1 and TRBJ2-5; D unresolved. Germline CDR1 SQVTM, CDR2 ANQGSEA. V dropped 2 bases and J dropped 5 bases, with 18 bases sitting between them. The CDR3 covers 15 residues. CDR3 region: CSVEPADSPGETQYF. CDR3 DNA: TGCAGCGTTGAACCAGCAGACTCTCCTGGGGAGACCCAGTACTTC.